Shown below are 10 T cell receptor beta chains from a single sample sequenced in a study of T-cell memory formation after mild COVID-19. TCRdb itself ran the 5' RACE reads through MiXCR, one entry per CDR3 protein. This sample carries about 120,000 distinct CDR3 sequences, 20% to 25% of them seen once, and the ten largest clones take about 42%. Specimen: PBMCs or a T cell subset sorted from them (not recorded which). The origin of the receptors is a man aged 18 to 30 who had mild COVID-19 (a few samples of this study predate the infection). Cell type and time point are not known.

This sequence joins TRBV15 and TRBJ2-5; D unclear. The CDR3 is 14 amino acids. CDR1 is LNHNV and CDR2 is YYDKDF in the germline V gene (reference sequence). Deletions cut 0 bases from V and 5 bases from J, with 10 bases between. The CDR3 nucleotides are TGTGCCACCAGCAGAGATCAGAGAGAGGAGACCCAGTACTTC. Encoded protein: CATSRDQREETQYF.

V and J are TRBV6-6 and TRBJ1-5; D call uncertain. Deletions cut 5 bases from V and 7 bases from J, with 15 bases between. CDR3 length: 14 amino acids. Germline V gene data show CDR1 as MNHNY and CDR2 as SVGAGI (reference sequence). CDR3 DNA: TGTGCCAGCAGTATAGGGTACGGTCAGCAGCCCCAGCATTTT. Amino acids: CASSIGYGQQPQHF.

In this sample, this clonotype turned up many times. The gene calls are TRBV11-1 and TRBJ2-3; D gene uncertain. The V end lost 3 bases, the J end lost 2 bases, and 12 bases lay between the germline ends. CDR1 is SGHAT, CDR2 FQDESV, per germline (reference sequence). This CDR3 region has 15 residues. The DNA of the CDR3 is TGTGCCAGCAGCTTCACTCGCCTCTTCACAGATACGCAGTATTTT. Amino acids: CASSFTRLFTDTQYF.

This clonotype was observed a handful of times. The chain links TRBV4-2 to TRBJ2-2; D might be TRBD2 (6 bases). The CDR3 covers 14 residues. Germline assignment: CDR1 LGHNA and CDR2 YNFKEQ. The ends were cut back, 1 base at V and 6 bases at J, with 9 bases in the middle. CDR3: CASSQAGGAGELFF. DNA of the CDR3: TGTGCCAGCAGCCAAGCGGGCGGGGCCGGGGAGCTGTTTTTT.

This clonotype has only a few counts. This rearrangement joins TRBV25-1 to TRBJ2-1, with a possible D match to TRBD2 (7 bases). The germline V gene has CDR1 MGHDK and CDR2 SYGVNS. CDR3 length: 16 amino acids. V shed 4 bases and J shed 4 bases, with 17 bases lying between them. CDR3 sequence: CASSVRGARIYNEQFF. Written as DNA, the CDR3 is TGTGCCAGCAGTGTCCGGGGGGCCAGGATATACAATGAGCAGTTCTTC.

In its sample, this clonotype was seen a few times. The chain carries TRBV13 and TRBJ1-1; TRBD1 is a possible D gene (5 bases). CDR3 length: 14 residues. The V and J ends lost 5 bases and 10 bases respectively, with 20 bases between them. Germline assignment: CDR1 PRHDT and CDR2 FYEKMQ (reference sequence). CDR3: CASSSRGDRGRAFF. Here the CDR3 DNA reads TGTGCCAGCAGCAGCCGAGGGGATAGAGGTCGAGCTTTCTTT. Supplemented by reference TRBV13 and TRBJ1-1, the full variable domain reads AAGVIQSPRHLIKEKRETATLKCYPIPRHDTVYWYQQGPGQDPQFLISFYEKMQSDKGSIPDRFSAQQFSDYHSELNMSSLELGDSALYFCASSSRGDRGRAFFGQGTRLTVV.

This clonotype was picked up many times. The chain links TRBV19 to TRBJ1-2; D is ambiguous. Germline CDR1 and CDR2: LNHDA and SQIVND (reference sequence). The V gene lost 7 bases and the J gene lost 2 bases, with 11 bases spanning the gap. The CDR3 contains 13 residues. Written as DNA, the CDR3 is TGTGCCAGTAAATCCTGGCAGAACTATGGCTACACCTTC. The encoded protein is CASKSWQNYGYTF.

The V call is TRBV2, the J call TRBJ2-3; TRBD2 matches at 10 bases. The V gene's germline CDR1 is SNHLY and CDR2 FYNNEI. With V trimmed by 5 bases and J by 3 bases, 8 bases remained unmatched. This CDR3 is 16 amino acids long. Here the CDR3 reads CASSRPASGGTDTQYF. CDR3 in DNA: TGTGCCAGCAGTCGCCCGGCTAGCGGGGGAACAGATACGCAGTATTTT.

This clonotype appeared a few times. The chain is built from TRBV12-3 or TRBV12-4 and TRBJ2-2; 12 positions match TRBD1. The CDR3 sequence is 16 residues long. The V and J ends lost 5 bases and 3 bases, in that order; junction bases with no gene match: 4. CDR3 region: CASSKGTGGYTGELFF. The CDR3 nucleotides are TGTGCCAGCAGTAAAGGGACAGGGGGCTACACCGGGGAGCTGTTTTTT.

The chain has TRBV6-5 and TRBJ1-1; D possibly corresponds to TRBD1 (5 bases). V lost 2 bases to trimming and J lost 9 bases, with 7 bases between them. The germline V gene encodes CDR1 MNHEY and CDR2 SVGAGI. The CDR3 covers 11 residues. In DNA, the CDR3 is TGTGCCAGCAGTTACGGGGGACAAGCTTTCTTT. It specifies CASSYGGQAFF.